This TCR beta chain was captured in a study of regulatory T cells in long-lasting Graves disease. Findings and limits, study-wide: Fewer public clonotypes were shared by new patients (roughly 910) than by persistent patients (roughly 2,500).

This clonotype was picked up a small number of times. The antigen is unknown. Investigators prepared the TCR beta libraries by applying iRepertoire HTBI primers and Arm-PCR of CDR3 regions. In TCRdb, the multiplex PCR reads were re-called with MiXCR into one record per CDR3 protein. The table has about 540,000 distinct CDR3 sequences, roughly 14% seen once. The germline gives CDR1 MGHRA, CDR2 YSYEKL. V gave up 9 bases and J gave up 4 bases, with 19 bases separating them. The CDR3 has 14 residues. Noted time point: newly diagnosed GD, antithyroid drugs for less than 3 months. The TCR library was made from RNA that had been extracted from PBMCs in TRIzol. The data were also submitted as part of a second study, on T cells in Graves' hyperthyroidism and ophthalmopathy. That work states: If no ophthalmopathy progression occurred within 18 months, Graves' hyperthyroidism was stable.

This TCR was sampled from a man in his thirties or forties with Graves disease. The sequencing used peripheral blood mononuclear cells (PBMCs), collected at new diagnosis, from a patient treated with antithyroid drugs. The chain is built from TRBV4-1 and TRBJ2-7; D is possibly TRBD1 (6 bases). Written as DNA, the CDR3 is TGCGCCAGTTCCACGCGACAGGCTGGTTACGAGCAGTACTTC. Its translation is CASSTRQAGYEQYF.